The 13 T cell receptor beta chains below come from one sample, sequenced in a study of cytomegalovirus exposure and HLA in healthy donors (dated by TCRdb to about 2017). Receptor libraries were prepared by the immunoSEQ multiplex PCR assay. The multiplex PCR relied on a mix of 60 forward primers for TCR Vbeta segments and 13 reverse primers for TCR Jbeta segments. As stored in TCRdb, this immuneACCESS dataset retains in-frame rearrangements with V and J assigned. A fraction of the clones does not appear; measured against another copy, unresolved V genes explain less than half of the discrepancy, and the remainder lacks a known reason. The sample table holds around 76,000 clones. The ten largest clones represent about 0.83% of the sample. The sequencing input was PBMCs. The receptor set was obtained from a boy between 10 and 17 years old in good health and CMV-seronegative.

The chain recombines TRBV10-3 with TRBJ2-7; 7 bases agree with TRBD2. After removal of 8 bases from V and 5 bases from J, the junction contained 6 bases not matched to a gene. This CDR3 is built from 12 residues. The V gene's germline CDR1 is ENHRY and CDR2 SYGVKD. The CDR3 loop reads CAIGREGHEQYF. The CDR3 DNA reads TGTGCCATCGGGAGGGAGGGCCACGAGCAGTACTTC.

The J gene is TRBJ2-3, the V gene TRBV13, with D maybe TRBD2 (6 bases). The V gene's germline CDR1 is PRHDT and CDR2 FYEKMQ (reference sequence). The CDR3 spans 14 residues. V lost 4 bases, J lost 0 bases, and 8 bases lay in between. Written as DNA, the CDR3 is TGTGCCAGCAGCTCCGGGACTAGCACAGATACGCAGTATTTT. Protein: CASSSGTSTDTQYF. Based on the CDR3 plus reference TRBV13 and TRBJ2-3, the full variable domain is AAGVIQSPRHLIKEKRETATLKCYPIPRHDTVYWYQQGPGQDPQFLISFYEKMQSDKGSIPDRFSAQQFSDYHSELNMSSLELGDSALYFCASSSGTSTDTQYFGPGTRLTVL.

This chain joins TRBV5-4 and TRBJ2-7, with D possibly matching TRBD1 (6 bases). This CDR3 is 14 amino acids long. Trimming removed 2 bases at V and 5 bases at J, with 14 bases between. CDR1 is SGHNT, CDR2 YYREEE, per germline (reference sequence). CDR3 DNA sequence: TGTGCCAGCAGCTTTTCCGCAGGGGCGGACGAGCAGTACTTC. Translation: CASSFSAGADEQYF.

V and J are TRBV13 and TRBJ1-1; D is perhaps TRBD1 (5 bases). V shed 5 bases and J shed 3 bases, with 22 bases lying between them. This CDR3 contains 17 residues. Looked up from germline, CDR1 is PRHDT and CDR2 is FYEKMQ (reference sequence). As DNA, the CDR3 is TGTGCCAGCAGCCTTATGTTACAGGATTTCGTGGACACTGAAGCTTTCTTT. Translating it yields CASSLMLQDFVDTEAFF.

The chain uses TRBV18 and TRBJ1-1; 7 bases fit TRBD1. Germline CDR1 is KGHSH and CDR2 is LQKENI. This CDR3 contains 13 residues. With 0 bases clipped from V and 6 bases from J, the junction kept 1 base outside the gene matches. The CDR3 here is CASSPPQGAEAFF. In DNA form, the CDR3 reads TGTGCCAGCTCACCACCTCAGGGGGCTGAAGCTTTCTTT. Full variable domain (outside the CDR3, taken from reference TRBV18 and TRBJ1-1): NAGVMQNPRHLVRRRGQEARLRCSPMKGHSHVYWYRQLPEEGLKFMVYLQKENIIDESGMPKERFSAEFPKEGPSILRIQQVVRGDSAAYFCASSPPQGAEAFFGQGTRLTVV.

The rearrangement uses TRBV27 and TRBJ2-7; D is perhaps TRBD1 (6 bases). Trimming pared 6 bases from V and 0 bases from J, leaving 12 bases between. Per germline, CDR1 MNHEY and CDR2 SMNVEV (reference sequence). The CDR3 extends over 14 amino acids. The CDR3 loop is CASRPGQLSYEQYF. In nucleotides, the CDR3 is TGTGCCAGCAGGCCTGGACAGCTCTCCTACGAGCAGTACTTC.

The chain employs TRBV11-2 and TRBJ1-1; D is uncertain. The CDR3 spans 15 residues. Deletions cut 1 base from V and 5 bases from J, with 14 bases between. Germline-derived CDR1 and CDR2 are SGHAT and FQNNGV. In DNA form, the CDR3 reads TGTGCCAGCAGCTTAGTCCCGTCTCCAGGAACTGAAGCTTTCTTT. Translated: CASSLVPSPGTEAFF.

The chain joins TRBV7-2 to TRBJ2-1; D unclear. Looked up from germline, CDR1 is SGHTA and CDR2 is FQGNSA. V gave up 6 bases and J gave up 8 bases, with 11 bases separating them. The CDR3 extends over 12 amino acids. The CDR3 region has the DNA TGTGCCAGCAGGTTACGGGTGGATGAGCAGTTCTTC. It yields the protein CASRLRVDEQFF.

In nucleotides, the CDR3 is TGTGCCAGCAGCCAAGATCGACAGGGCCCTTATGGCTACACCTTC. This sequence encodes CASSQDRQGPYGYTF. The rearrangement links TRBV4-2 to TRBJ1-2; TRBD1 matches at 7 bases. Per the germline V gene, CDR1 is LGHNA and CDR2 is YNFKEQ. This CDR3 is built from 15 residues. V trimming: 0 bases; J trimming: 5 bases; junction bases outside the gene matches: 6.

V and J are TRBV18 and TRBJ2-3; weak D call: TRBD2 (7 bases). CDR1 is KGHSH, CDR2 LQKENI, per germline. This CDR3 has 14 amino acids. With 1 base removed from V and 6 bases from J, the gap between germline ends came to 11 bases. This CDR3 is CASSPRSGGDTQYF. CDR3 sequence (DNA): TGTGCCAGCTCACCACGGTCGGGGGGCGATACGCAGTATTTT.

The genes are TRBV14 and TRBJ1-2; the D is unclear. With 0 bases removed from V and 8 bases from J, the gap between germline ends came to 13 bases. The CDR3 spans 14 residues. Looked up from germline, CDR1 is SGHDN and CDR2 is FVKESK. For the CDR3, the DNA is TGTGCCAGCAGCCAAGATAATCGTGTTGGCGGCTACACCTTC. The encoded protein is CASSQDNRVGGYTF.

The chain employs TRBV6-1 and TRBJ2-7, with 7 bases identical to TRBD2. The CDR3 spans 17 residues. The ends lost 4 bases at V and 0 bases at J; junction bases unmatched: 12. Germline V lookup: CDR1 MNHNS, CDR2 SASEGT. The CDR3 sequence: CASSGPSAGLSSYEQYF. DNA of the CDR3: TGTGCCAGCAGTGGACCTTCAGCGGGGCTAAGCTCCTACGAGCAGTACTTC.

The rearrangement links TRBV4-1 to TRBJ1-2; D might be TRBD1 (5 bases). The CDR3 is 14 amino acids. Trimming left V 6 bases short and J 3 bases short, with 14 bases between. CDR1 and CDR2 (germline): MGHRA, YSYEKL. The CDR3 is CASSPIQGDYGYTF. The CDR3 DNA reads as TGCGCCAGCAGTCCCATCCAAGGGGACTATGGCTACACCTTC.